The rows below give T cell receptor beta chains drawn from one sample of a study of long-term antiretroviral therapy in people with HIV. Assay: immunoSEQ multiplex PCR; the TCRdb copy retains only in-frame clones and omits some. Of 20,000 to 25,000 clones listed, over 70% are singletons. Specimen: unsorted PBMCs, collected 1.2 years after starting antiretroviral therapy. The receptors originated from a woman aged 40 to 49 with HIV. Each CDR3 is given with its conserved first and last residue. The D gene is left open where the match is weak. Clone sizes are given selectively: once, few, many, or a class where the clone is expanded.

>TRBV20-1|TRBJ2-7|NA|NA
TGCAGTGCTTGGGAGGGGGACGAGCAGTACTTC
CSAWEGDEQYF
>TRBV6-1|TRBJ1-3|NA|TRBD1
TGTGCCAGCACCATGGGACAGGGCTCTGGAAACACCATATATTTT
CASTMGQGSGNTIYF
>TRBV5-8|TRBJ2-1|NA|NA
TGTGCCAGCAGCGTGCCCGGGACTCACAATGAGCAGTTCTTC
CASSVPGTHNEQFF
>TRBV6-1|TRBJ2-7|NA|NA
TGTGCCAGCAGTCTCCTCGACGGGACCTACGAGCAGTACTTC
CASSLLDGTYEQYF
>TRBV6-1|TRBJ2-3|NA|TRBD2
TGTGCCAGCAGTGCGTACCTAGCGGGAGTGTCAGATACGCAGTATTTT
CASSAYLAGVSDTQYF
>TRBV7-8|TRBJ2-7|once|TRBD2
TGTGCCAGCAGCCCCCTGGGTCTAGCGGGAGGCTACGAGCAGTACTTC
CASSPLGLAGGYEQYF
>TRBV19|TRBJ2-2|NA|NA
TGTGCCAGTAGTATAGGCCAGGGGACGAACACCGGGGAGCTGTTTTTT
CASSIGQGTNTGELFF
>TRBV28|TRBJ1-1|NA|NA
TGTGCCAGCAGCACAGTTCCCATCACTGAAGCTTTCTTT
CASSTVPITEAFF
>TRBV5-4|TRBJ1-2|NA|NA
TGTGCCAGCAGCTTGGGGGCAGGGATAAACTATGGCTACACCTTC
CASSLGAGINYGYTF
>TRBV7-2|TRBJ2-5|NA|TRBD1
TGTGCCAGCAGCTTCCAAACAGGGGGGAAAGAGACCCAGTACTTC
CASSFQTGGKETQYF
>TRBV5-4|TRBJ1-2|NA|TRBD1
TGTGCCAGCAGCCCCGGACAGGGAGGTTACACCTTC
CASSPGQGGYTF
>TRBV27|TRBJ1-1|NA|TRBD1
TGTGCCAGCAGTTTATCAGACAGGGGCCGCACTGAAGCTTTCTTT
CASSLSDRGRTEAFF
>TRBV28|TRBJ1-5|NA|TRBD1
TGTGCCAGCAGCCCCAGGGGGAATCAGCCCCAGCATTTT
CASSPRGNQPQHF
>TRBV11-2|TRBJ1-1|NA|NA
TGTGCCAGCAGCTCCCGGGAGACTGAAGCTTTCTTT
CASSSRETEAFF
>TRBV6-5|TRBJ2-7|NA|NA
TGTGCCAGCAGTTACGTTCAGGGAAACTACGAGCAGTACTTC
CASSYVQGNYEQYF
>TRBV9|TRBJ2-7|NA|TRBD1
TGTGCCAGCAGCGCCACCCCCGGGACAGAATACGAGCAGTACTTC
CASSATPGTEYEQYF
>TRBV5-1|TRBJ2-2|few|NA
TGCGCCAGCAGCTTGGGGGGGACAAACACCGGGGAGCTGTTTTTT
CASSLGGTNTGELFF
>TRBV7-9|TRBJ2-1|NA|TRBD2
TGTGCCAGCAGCTTAGTACTAGCGGGACCCTACAATGAGCAGTTCTTC
CASSLVLAGPYNEQFF
>TRBV5-1|TRBJ2-2|NA|NA
TGCGCCAGCAGCTTGGGCCTTAGTGACACCGGGGAGCTGTTTTTT
CASSLGLSDTGELFF
>TRBV29-1|TRBJ1-2|NA|NA
TGCAGCGTTGAATCTCGAGCGGGCGACTATGGCTACACCTTC
CSVESRAGDYGYTF
>TRBV19|TRBJ2-2|NA|NA
TGTGCCAGTAGTATAGAGCGCGGTTGGTCCGGGGAGCTGTTTTTT
CASSIERGWSGELFF
>TRBV11-2|TRBJ2-3|NA|NA
TGTGCCAGCAGCTTAGTGGCTGCTGGGAGCACAGATACGCAGTATTTT
CASSLVAAGSTDTQYF
>TRBV5-1|TRBJ1-1|few|NA
TGCGCCAGCAGCATAAACACTGAAGCTTTCTTT
CASSINTEAFF
>TRBV2|TRBJ1-1|NA|NA
TGTGCCAGCGAGGGGTGGGGAAGAACTGAAGCTTTCTTT
CASEGWGRTEAFF
>TRBV27|TRBJ1-1|once|NA
TGTGCCAGCATCCCGGTCTGGGATGGGCGGGCTTTCTTT
CASIPVWDGRAFF
>TRBV2|TRBJ2-2|few|NA
TGTGCCAGCAGTCCCCAGGGATCCGGGGAGCTGTTTTTT
CASSPQGSGELFF
>TRBV6-6|TRBJ2-3|NA|NA
TGTGCCAGCAGTCGATCCGGGACACACGGCACAGATACGCAGTATTTT
CASSRSGTHGTDTQYF
>TRBV6-6|TRBJ2-7|NA|TRBD2
TGTGCCAGCAGTCCGGCTGGACTAGCGGGCTACGAGCAGTACTTC
CASSPAGLAGYEQYF
>TRBV2|TRBJ1-5|NA|TRBD1
TGTGCCAGCAAACGGACAGGGGGCAACCAGCCCCAGCATTTT
CASKRTGGNQPQHF
>TRBV28|TRBJ1-2|NA|TRBD1
TGTGCCAGCAGTTCAAACCGACAGGGCGCGGGCTACACCTTC
CASSSNRQGAGYTF
>TRBV5-1|TRBJ1-1|NA|NA
TGCGCCAGCAGCTTGGACGGCATGAACACTGAAGCTTTCTTT
CASSLDGMNTEAFF
>TRBV27|TRBJ1-6|NA|TRBD1
TGTGCCAGCCGGGACAGGTATAATTCACCCCTCCACTTT
CASRDRYNSPLHF
>TRBV18|TRBJ2-3|NA|NA
TGTGCCAGCTCACCGGGGGCCATCACAGATACGCAGTATTTT
CASSPGAITDTQYF
>TRBV11-2|TRBJ2-7|NA|TRBD2
TGTGCCAGCAGCTTAGAAACCCCACTAGCGGGGGACTACGAGCAGTACTTC
CASSLETPLAGDYEQYF
>TRBV27|TRBJ1-1|NA|TRBD1
TGTGCCAGCAGTGTGGACAGGGGAGGAACTGAAGCTTTCTTT
CASSVDRGGTEAFF
>TRBV5-1|TRBJ2-5|once|NA
TGCGCCAGCAGCCGAGGGATGCAAGAGACCCAGTACTTC
CASSRGMQETQYF
>TRBV7-8|TRBJ2-3|NA|NA
TGTGCCAGCAGCTTGGCCTACACAGATACGCAGTATTTT
CASSLAYTDTQYF
>TRBV7-9|TRBJ2-7|NA|NA
TGTGCCAGCAGCTTAGGGATTAGCGGAGTCGAGCAGTACTTC
CASSLGISGVEQYF
>TRBV27|TRBJ2-3|NA|NA
TGTGCCAGCAGTACCCATCCCGTAGATACGCAGTATTTT
CASSTHPVDTQYF
>TRBV4-1|TRBJ2-1|NA|TRBD2
TGCGCCAGCAGCCAAGGTAGGGACTATCCCTCAAATGAGCAGTTCTTC
CASSQGRDYPSNEQFF
>TRBV11-1|TRBJ2-7|NA|NA
TGTGCCAGCAGCTCTAGCGATACGAGCTCCTACGAGCAGTACTTC
CASSSSDTSSYEQYF
>TRBV4-2|TRBJ2-1|NA|TRBD2
TGTGCCAGCAGCCAAGACTGGACTAGCGGGAGGGCAGGGGATGAGCAGTTCTTC
CASSQDWTSGRAGDEQFF
>TRBV7-2|TRBJ2-2|once|NA
TGTGCCAGCAGCTTCTTCCAGGATGGTAACGGGGAGCTGTTTTTT
CASSFFQDGNGELFF
>TRBV5-6|TRBJ2-5|NA|TRBD2
TGTGCCAGCAGCTTGGACCTAGCGGGAGGTGAGACCCAGTACTTC
CASSLDLAGGETQYF
>TRBV4-1|TRBJ1-2|few|NA
TGCGCCAGCAGCCAAGCTTTCGCGATCCGCTATGGCTACACCTTC
CASSQAFAIRYGYTF
>TRBV11-1|TRBJ2-1|NA|TRBD2
TGTGCCAGCAGCCTAATAGCGGGAGAGGGGTCTTCTGAGCAGTTCTTC
CASSLIAGEGSSEQFF
>TRBV12-5|TRBJ2-2|NA|TRBD1
TGTGCTAGTGGTAGGGGGCATACCACCGGGGAGCTGTTTTTT
CASGRGHTTGELFF
>TRBV6-5|TRBJ1-2|few|TRBD1
TGTGCCAGCAGTTACTCGCGACAGGGAGGTGTAGGCTACACCTTC
CASSYSRQGGVGYTF
>TRBV6-5|TRBJ2-7|once|TRBD1
TGTGCCAGCAGTTACGGGACAGGGAAGTACGAGCAGTACTTC
CASSYGTGKYEQYF
>TRBV10-3|TRBJ1-5|NA|NA
TGTGCCATCAGTGAGGATACTAGCAATCAGCCCCAGCATTTT
CAISEDTSNQPQHF
>TRBV7-2|TRBJ2-2|NA|TRBD2
TGTGCCAGCAGCTTATTTGGGGAGGGGTACACCGGGGAGCTGTTTTTT
CASSLFGEGYTGELFF
>TRBV19|TRBJ2-6|NA|NA
TGTGCCAGTAGTACGGTGTTCTCTGGGGCCAACGTCCTGACTTTC
CASSTVFSGANVLTF
>TRBV7-9|TRBJ2-7|few|NA
TGTGCCAGCGAGGGGGGGAAAACCTACGAGCAGTACTTC
CASEGGKTYEQYF
>TRBV11-2|TRBJ2-7|NA|TRBD2
TGTGCCAGCAGCTCTCCTAGACTAGCGGGAGATTTCCACGAGCAGTACTTC
CASSSPRLAGDFHEQYF